The rows below give T cell receptor beta chains drawn from one sample of a study of T cell responses to AZD1222 COVID-19 vaccine. Libraries were prepared by immunoSEQ multiplex PCR; TCRdb keeps only in-frame clonotypes and omits some of them. Of about 200,000 clones listed, around 93% are singletons. This sample comprised peripheral blood, obtained 28 days after the second AZD1222 dose. The source is an adult who received the AZD1222 COVID-19 vaccine. CDR3s include the opening cysteine and the closing phenylalanine or tryptophan. Fields, in order: clone size, J gene, D gene, V gene, CDR3 DNA, CDR3 protein. The D gene is left open where the match is weak. Part of the rows lack a size; the others show once, few, many or a class for expanded clones.

abundance: NA
j_gene: TRBJ2-1
d_gene: NA
v_gene: TRBV4-3
CDR3nt: TGCGCCAGCAGCCAAGATCGGGGGGAGCAGTTCTTC
CDR3aa: CASSQDRGEQFF

abundance: NA
j_gene: TRBJ1-6
d_gene: NA
v_gene: TRBV6-5
CDR3nt: TGTGCCAGCAGTTCCGACCCGCGCTCCTATAATTCACCCCTCCACTTT
CDR3aa: CASSSDPRSYNSPLHF

abundance: NA
j_gene: TRBJ1-3
d_gene: TRBD1
v_gene: TRBV18
CDR3nt: TGTGCCAGCTCACAACCGGGACAGAGCTCTGGAAACACCATATATTTT
CDR3aa: CASSQPGQSSGNTIYF

abundance: NA
j_gene: TRBJ1-2
d_gene: NA
v_gene: TRBV29-1
CDR3nt: TGCAGCGTTGGAGTGGGGCAGGGTGATTATGGCTACACCTTC
CDR3aa: CSVGVGQGDYGYTF

abundance: NA
j_gene: TRBJ1-6
d_gene: NA
v_gene: TRBV28
CDR3nt: TGTGCCAGCAGTTTATGGGGGGGCTCCTATAATTCACCCCTCCACTTT
CDR3aa: CASSLWGGSYNSPLHF

abundance: NA
j_gene: TRBJ1-4
d_gene: NA
v_gene: TRBV29-1
CDR3nt: TGCAGCGTTGGAGATTTGGGGACTAATGAAAAACTGTTTTTT
CDR3aa: CSVGDLGTNEKLFF

abundance: NA
j_gene: TRBJ2-6
d_gene: NA
v_gene: TRBV7-6
CDR3nt: TGTGCCAGCAGCTCCGTGGCAGCCTCTGGGGCCAACGTCCTGACTTTC
CDR3aa: CASSSVAASGANVLTF

abundance: NA
j_gene: TRBJ1-6
d_gene: NA
v_gene: TRBV10-3
CDR3nt: TGTGCCATCAGAGACAGCAGTTCACCCCTCCACTTT
CDR3aa: CAIRDSSSPLHF

abundance: NA
j_gene: TRBJ1-3
d_gene: NA
v_gene: TRBV5-1
CDR3nt: TGCGCCAGCAGCTTGGCTGCAGGCCATGGAAACACCATATATTTT
CDR3aa: CASSLAAGHGNTIYF

abundance: NA
j_gene: TRBJ1-1
d_gene: NA
v_gene: TRBV6-4
CDR3nt: TGTGCCAGCAGTGTTATAAGGGGCACTGAAGCTTTCTTT
CDR3aa: CASSVIRGTEAFF

abundance: NA
j_gene: TRBJ1-5
d_gene: TRBD1
v_gene: TRBV7-2
CDR3nt: TGTGCCAGCAGTCCAGGGGGGGGACAAAAGAATCAGCCCCAGCATTTT
CDR3aa: CASSPGGGQKNQPQHF

abundance: once
j_gene: TRBJ2-1
d_gene: TRBD2
v_gene: TRBV13
CDR3nt: TGTGCCAGCAGCAATCCACTAGCGGCCTACAATGAGCAGTTCTTC
CDR3aa: CASSNPLAAYNEQFF

abundance: NA
j_gene: TRBJ1-2
d_gene: NA
v_gene: TRBV30
CDR3nt: TGTGCCTGGATTCCCAGGGGCGTAGGTGGCTACACCTTC
CDR3aa: CAWIPRGVGGYTF

abundance: NA
j_gene: TRBJ1-6
d_gene: TRBD1
v_gene: TRBV6-5
CDR3nt: TGTGCCAGCAGCCAGGGGGATTCACCCCTCCACTTT
CDR3aa: CASSQGDSPLHF

abundance: once
j_gene: TRBJ1-2
d_gene: TRBD1
v_gene: TRBV6-5
CDR3nt: TGTGCCAGCAGACCCGGGACAGGGAGCTATGGCTACACCTTC
CDR3aa: CASRPGTGSYGYTF

abundance: NA
j_gene: TRBJ1-1
d_gene: NA
v_gene: TRBV3-1/TRBV3-2
CDR3nt: TGTGCCAGCAGCCTTGCTACCTGGGGGACTGAAGCTTTCTTT
CDR3aa: CASSLATWGTEAFF

abundance: NA
j_gene: TRBJ2-1
d_gene: TRBD2
v_gene: TRBV5-1
CDR3nt: TGCGCCAGCAGCACCGGGACTAGCGGGGGGTACAATGAGCAGTTCTTC
CDR3aa: CASSTGTSGGYNEQFF

abundance: NA
j_gene: TRBJ2-7
d_gene: NA
v_gene: TRBV27
CDR3nt: TGTGCCAGCAGTTTGCTCGCATCTAAAACCTACGAGCAGTACTTC
CDR3aa: CASSLLASKTYEQYF

abundance: NA
j_gene: TRBJ1-2
d_gene: TRBD1
v_gene: TRBV9
CDR3nt: TGTGCCAGCAGCGTAGTTGGGACAGGGGGCCAAGGCTACACCTTC
CDR3aa: CASSVVGTGGQGYTF

abundance: once
j_gene: TRBJ2-2
d_gene: NA
v_gene: TRBV12-3/TRBV12-4
CDR3nt: TGTGCCAGCAGTTTTTTTGGAGCCGGGGAGCTGTTTTTT
CDR3aa: CASSFFGAGELFF

abundance: NA
j_gene: TRBJ2-1
d_gene: TRBD2
v_gene: TRBV7-2
CDR3nt: TGTGCCAGCAGCTGGGGGGGCTACAATGAGCAGTTCTTC
CDR3aa: CASSWGGYNEQFF

abundance: NA
j_gene: TRBJ1-5
d_gene: NA
v_gene: TRBV18
CDR3nt: TGTGCCAGCTCACCCCAAGGGCTCCTCAATCAGCCCCAGCATTTT
CDR3aa: CASSPQGLLNQPQHF

abundance: NA
j_gene: TRBJ2-2
d_gene: NA
v_gene: TRBV7-2
CDR3nt: TGTGCCAGCAGCTCGGACAGAACTAGCACCGGGGAGCTGTTTTTT
CDR3aa: CASSSDRTSTGELFF

abundance: NA
j_gene: TRBJ1-6
d_gene: NA
v_gene: TRBV6-5
CDR3nt: TGTGCCAGCAGTTATAGCGACCGTAATTCACCCCTCCACTTT
CDR3aa: CASSYSDRNSPLHF

abundance: NA
j_gene: TRBJ1-6
d_gene: TRBD1
v_gene: TRBV7-9
CDR3nt: TGTGCCAGCAGCTTTGTTGGCGACAGGGTGGGAGCACCCCTCCACTTT
CDR3aa: CASSFVGDRVGAPLHF

abundance: NA
j_gene: TRBJ2-2
d_gene: NA
v_gene: TRBV18
CDR3nt: TGTGCCAGCTCACTCGCCCCGGCCCGCGCGAACACCGGGGAGCTGTTTTTT
CDR3aa: CASSLAPARANTGELFF

abundance: once
j_gene: TRBJ1-2
d_gene: NA
v_gene: TRBV7-9
CDR3nt: TGTGCCAGCACCAGGGAGAACTATGGCTACACCTTC
CDR3aa: CASTRENYGYTF

abundance: NA
j_gene: TRBJ1-2
d_gene: TRBD1
v_gene: TRBV7-2
CDR3nt: TGTGCCAGCAGCTCGGGACAGGGGGGATTCTATGGCTACACCTTC
CDR3aa: CASSSGQGGFYGYTF

abundance: NA
j_gene: TRBJ1-1
d_gene: NA
v_gene: TRBV5-1
CDR3nt: TGCGCCAGCAGCTTGGAGCCCCTACAGGGTGCTGAAGCTTTCTTT
CDR3aa: CASSLEPLQGAEAFF

abundance: NA
j_gene: TRBJ1-1
d_gene: TRBD1
v_gene: TRBV6-2/TRBV6-3
CDR3nt: TGTGCCAGCAGCTTGTACGGGACAGGCCCCCGCCAAGCTTTCTTT
CDR3aa: CASSLYGTGPRQAFF

abundance: NA
j_gene: TRBJ1-2
d_gene: TRBD1
v_gene: TRBV4-1
CDR3nt: TGCGCCAGCAGCCCCACCCGGGACAGTTTCTATGGCTACACCTTC
CDR3aa: CASSPTRDSFYGYTF

abundance: NA
j_gene: TRBJ1-1
d_gene: NA
v_gene: TRBV7-9
CDR3nt: TGTGCCAGCAGCTTATCTGAGATGAACACTGAAGCTTTCTTT
CDR3aa: CASSLSEMNTEAFF

abundance: NA
j_gene: TRBJ2-3
d_gene: TRBD1
v_gene: TRBV5-1
CDR3nt: TGCGCCAGCAGCTTATCGACAGGGGGTAAGGATACGCAGTATTTT
CDR3aa: CASSLSTGGKDTQYF

abundance: NA
j_gene: TRBJ2-2
d_gene: NA
v_gene: TRBV29-1
CDR3nt: TGCAGCGTTGAAGTAGGGGACGGGCTGTTTTTT
CDR3aa: CSVEVGDGLFF

abundance: NA
j_gene: TRBJ1-5
d_gene: NA
v_gene: TRBV28
CDR3nt: TGTGCCAGCAGCACAGGCCAGGGACGCAATCAGCCCCAGCATTTT
CDR3aa: CASSTGQGRNQPQHF

abundance: NA
j_gene: TRBJ2-7
d_gene: TRBD1
v_gene: TRBV19
CDR3nt: TGTGCCAGTACCGACAGGGGCTCCTACGAGCAGTACTTC
CDR3aa: CASTDRGSYEQYF

abundance: NA
j_gene: TRBJ1-1
d_gene: NA
v_gene: TRBV7-9
CDR3nt: TGTGCCAGCAGCTTAGATAGAAGGGCAGGAGGTTTAAACACTGAAGCTTTCTTT
CDR3aa: CASSLDRRAGGLNTEAFF

abundance: NA
j_gene: TRBJ1-5
d_gene: NA
v_gene: TRBV10-2
CDR3nt: TGCGCCAGCAGTCAGGGTCTCCATCAGCCCCAGCATTTT
CDR3aa: CASSQGLHQPQHF

abundance: NA
j_gene: TRBJ2-5
d_gene: NA
v_gene: TRBV24-1
CDR3nt: TGTGCCACCAGTGATTTCCCGGACAGAACCCCGAGGGGGGAGACCCAGTACTTC
CDR3aa: CATSDFPDRTPRGETQYF

abundance: NA
j_gene: TRBJ2-2
d_gene: NA
v_gene: TRBV3-1/TRBV3-2
CDR3nt: TGTGCCAGCAGCCAAATCCGGACAGACGGCCGGGAGCTGTTTTTT
CDR3aa: CASSQIRTDGRELFF

abundance: NA
j_gene: TRBJ1-4
d_gene: NA
v_gene: TRBV12-3/TRBV12-4
CDR3nt: TGTGCCAGCAGCCTCGCATCTGAAAAACTGTTTTTT
CDR3aa: CASSLASEKLFF

abundance: NA
j_gene: TRBJ1-5
d_gene: TRBD1
v_gene: TRBV30
CDR3nt: TGTGCCTGGAGTGCCCTGGACAGGGACAATCAGCCCCAGCATTTT
CDR3aa: CAWSALDRDNQPQHF

abundance: NA
j_gene: TRBJ1-5
d_gene: NA
v_gene: TRBV15
CDR3nt: TGTGCCACCAGCAGAGATCAAGGTAGCAATCAGCCCCAGCATTTT
CDR3aa: CATSRDQGSNQPQHF

abundance: NA
j_gene: TRBJ2-1
d_gene: NA
v_gene: TRBV7-9
CDR3nt: TGTGCCAGCAGCTTACCCTGGGGACCGGCTAACTCCTACAATGAGCAGTTCTTC
CDR3aa: CASSLPWGPANSYNEQFF

abundance: few
j_gene: TRBJ1-5
d_gene: NA
v_gene: TRBV27
CDR3nt: TGTGCCAGCAGGGCCGGAAGGGGACGCCAAGGGCCCCAGCATTTT
CDR3aa: CASRAGRGRQGPQHF

abundance: NA
j_gene: TRBJ2-5
d_gene: NA
v_gene: TRBV7-3
CDR3nt: TGTGCCAGCAGCTTCCAAGGGGGCCAAGAGACCCAGTACTTC
CDR3aa: CASSFQGGQETQYF

abundance: NA
j_gene: TRBJ2-3
d_gene: NA
v_gene: TRBV6-4
CDR3nt: TGTGCCAGCAGGCGGAGCTCCTACCACACAGATACGCAGTATTTT
CDR3aa: CASRRSSYHTDTQYF

abundance: NA
j_gene: TRBJ1-2
d_gene: NA
v_gene: TRBV6-5
CDR3nt: TGTGCCAGCAGTACCAGGGGCGTGTTGAACTATGGCTACACCTTC
CDR3aa: CASSTRGVLNYGYTF